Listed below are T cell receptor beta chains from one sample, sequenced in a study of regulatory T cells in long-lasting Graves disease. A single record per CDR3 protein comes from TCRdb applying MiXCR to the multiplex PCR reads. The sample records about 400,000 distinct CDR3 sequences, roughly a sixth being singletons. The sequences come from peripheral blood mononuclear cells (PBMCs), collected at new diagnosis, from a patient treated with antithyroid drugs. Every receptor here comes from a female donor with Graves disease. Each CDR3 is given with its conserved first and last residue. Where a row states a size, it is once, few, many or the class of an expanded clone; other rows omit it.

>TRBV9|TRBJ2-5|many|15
CASSVEPSGSKTQYF
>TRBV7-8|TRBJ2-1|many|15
CAGSNGRSSYNEQFF
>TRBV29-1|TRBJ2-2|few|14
CSVERDRESGELFF
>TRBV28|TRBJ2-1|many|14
CASSLIVGVIEQFF
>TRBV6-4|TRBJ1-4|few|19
CASSALDRGRRKTNEKLFF
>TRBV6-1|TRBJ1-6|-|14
CASNREGGRSPLHF
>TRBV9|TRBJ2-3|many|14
CASSPRGAPDTQYF
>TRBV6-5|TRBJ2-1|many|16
CASSYTRGVGYNEQFF
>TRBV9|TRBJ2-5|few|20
CASSAGLAGTPFVGPETQYF
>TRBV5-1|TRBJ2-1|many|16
CASRDAGGSIYNEQFF
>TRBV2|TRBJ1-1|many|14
CASSWDREGTEAFF
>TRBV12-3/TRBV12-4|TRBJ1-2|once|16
CASTQRGGTANYGYTF
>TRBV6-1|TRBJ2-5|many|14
CASRGLAVRETQYF
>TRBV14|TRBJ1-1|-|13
CASSQFELGEAFF
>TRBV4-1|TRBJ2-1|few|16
CASSPRTSGLYNEQFF
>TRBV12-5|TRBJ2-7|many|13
CASWGSGSYEQYF
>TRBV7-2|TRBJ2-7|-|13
CAIDSGGADEQYF
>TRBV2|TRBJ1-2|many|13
CASLVGGNYGYTF
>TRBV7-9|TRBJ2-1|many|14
CASSLEDRYNEQFF
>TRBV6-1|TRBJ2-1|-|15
CASTRPGQSYNEQFF
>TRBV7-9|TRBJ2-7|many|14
CASSRGTSGYEQYF
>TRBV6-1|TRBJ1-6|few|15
CASRRSGSYNSPLHF
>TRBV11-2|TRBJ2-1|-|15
CASSTVGFSYNEQFF
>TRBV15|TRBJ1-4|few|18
CATSRAGQGRRTNEKLFF
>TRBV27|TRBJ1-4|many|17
CASSPGALGFSNEKLFF
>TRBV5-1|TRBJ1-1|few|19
CASSSLSAGTGTENTEAFF
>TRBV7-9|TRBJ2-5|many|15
CASSASVGGAVAQYF
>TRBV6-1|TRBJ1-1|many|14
CASRSGQGAIGAFF
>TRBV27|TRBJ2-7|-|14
CASSSHLSSYEQYF
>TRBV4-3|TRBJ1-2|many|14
CASSQTPGPGSYTF
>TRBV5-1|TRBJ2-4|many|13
CASSLLFTDIQYF
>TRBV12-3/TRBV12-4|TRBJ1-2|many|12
CASSSAGYGYTF
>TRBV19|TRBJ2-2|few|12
CASSAMMVELFF